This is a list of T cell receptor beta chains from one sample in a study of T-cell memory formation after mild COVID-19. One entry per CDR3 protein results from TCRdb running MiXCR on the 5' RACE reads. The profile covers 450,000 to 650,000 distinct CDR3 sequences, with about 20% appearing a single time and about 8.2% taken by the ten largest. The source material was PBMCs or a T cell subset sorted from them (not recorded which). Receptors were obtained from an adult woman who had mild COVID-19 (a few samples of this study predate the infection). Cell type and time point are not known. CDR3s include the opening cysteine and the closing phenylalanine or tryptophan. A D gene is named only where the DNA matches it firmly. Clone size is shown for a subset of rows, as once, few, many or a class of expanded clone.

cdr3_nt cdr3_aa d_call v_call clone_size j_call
TGTGCCAGCAGTGGGGCAGCGGGGGGCTCCAATGAGCAGTTCTTC CASSGAAGGSNEQFF TRBD2 TRBV6-1 - TRBJ2-1
TGTGCCAGCAATATAGGAGCAAACTATGGCTACACCTTC CASNIGANYGYTF - TRBV12-3/TRBV12-4 few TRBJ1-2
TGCGCCAGCAGCCTACATGGGACCTCCTCTGGAAACACCATATATTTT CASSLHGTSSGNTIYF - TRBV4-1 - TRBJ1-3
TGTGCCAGCAGATTTGACAGGGGTGGATACAATGAGCAGTTCTTC CASRFDRGGYNEQFF TRBD1 TRBV27 - TRBJ2-1
TGTGCCAGCAGTTTAAGGCCCCTCGGCGGGGCCAGCACAGATACGCAGTATTTT CASSLRPLGGASTDTQYF - TRBV7-3 few TRBJ2-3
TGTGCCACCAGTGAGACAGAGAGGGAGTATGGCTACACCTTC CATSETEREYGYTF - TRBV24-1 - TRBJ1-2
TGTGCCAGCAGCCTCCAGCGCAGCCCAACTAATGAAAAACTGTTTTTT CASSLQRSPTNEKLFF - TRBV7-9 - TRBJ1-4
TGTGCCAGCAGCTTGGTTGGCGGGAGGCCTCCTCTCCATGAGCAGTACTTC CASSLVGGRPPLHEQYF TRBD2 TRBV7-2 once TRBJ2-7
TGTGCCAGCAGAGATGGAGTTAGGGGCTACGAGCAGTACTTC CASRDGVRGYEQYF - TRBV2 many TRBJ2-7
TGTGCCAGCAGCGCATTACTTAGCGGGGCGACAGATACGCAGTATTTT CASSALLSGATDTQYF TRBD2 TRBV9 - TRBJ2-3
TGTGCCAGCAGCCCACCGGACTATCCCCCCTACAATGAGCAGTTCTTC CASSPPDYPPYNEQFF - TRBV7-9 - TRBJ2-1
TGTGCCAGCAGTGGTCTAGCGGGGAGCTCCTACAATGAGCAGTTCTTC CASSGLAGSSYNEQFF TRBD2 TRBV12-3/TRBV12-4 many TRBJ2-1
TGTGCCAGCAGCCTCTCGGGAGGTGGGGTCACTGAAGCTTTCTTT CASSLSGGGVTEAFF - TRBV7-2 few TRBJ1-1
TGTGCCAGCAGCTTACGACAGGGCTATGGAAACACCATATATTTT CASSLRQGYGNTIYF TRBD1 TRBV7-2 few TRBJ1-3
TGTGCCAGTAGAGACAGCGACCTAAATCAGCCCCAGCATTTT CASRDSDLNQPQHF - TRBV6-2/TRBV6-3 few TRBJ1-5
TGCGCCAGCAGCTTGGGCTTTAACTCCTACAATGAGCAGTTCTTC CASSLGFNSYNEQFF - TRBV5-1 few TRBJ2-1
TGCAGTGCTAGTTCCAGGGAAAACATTCAGTACTTC CSASSRENIQYF - TRBV20-1 few TRBJ2-4
TGTGCCAGTAGTATCGGAACCGGGGGGACAGATACGCAGTATTTT CASSIGTGGTDTQYF TRBD2 TRBV19 - TRBJ2-3
TGTGCCAGCTCACCGCTAGGGATAAGGGACACTGAAGCTTTCTTT CASSPLGIRDTEAFF - TRBV18 few TRBJ1-1
TGTGCCAGCAGTAAAAGCGGGGGGGGCTACAATGAGCAGTTCTTC CASSKSGGGYNEQFF TRBD2 TRBV28 many TRBJ2-1
TGCAGCGTTGAAGAGGTGGGGTCCTACGAGCAGTACTTC CSVEEVGSYEQYF - TRBV29-1 - TRBJ2-7
TGTGCCAGTAGTCCCCGGGGGGGCCGAAATGAGCAGTTCTTC CASSPRGGRNEQFF TRBD2 TRBV19 many TRBJ2-1
TGTGCCAGCAGTTCAGGGGACAGCGTTGCTCAGCCCCAGCATTTT CASSSGDSVAQPQHF TRBD1 TRBV12-3/TRBV12-4 - TRBJ1-5
TGTGCCAGCAGCCCACTGCAGCCAGGGGGGTCCTACGAGCAGTACTTC CASSPLQPGGSYEQYF - TRBV3-1 - TRBJ2-7
TGTGCCAGCAGCCTTCATAGCACTGAAGCTTTCTTT CASSLHSTEAFF - TRBV3-1 few TRBJ1-1
TGTGCCAGCAGCTCCAGGCCGAGTGAGCAGTTCTTC CASSSRPSEQFF - TRBV7-9 few TRBJ2-1
TGCGCCAGCAGCTCGTGGGACTTAACAGATACGCAGTATTTT CASSSWDLTDTQYF - TRBV5-1 - TRBJ2-3
TGTGCCAGCTCACCACCGGGGACAGGCTATGGCTACACCTTC CASSPPGTGYGYTF TRBD1 TRBV18 - TRBJ1-2
TGTGCCAGCAGTTACCGGGACGTCCTCAATGAGCAGTTCTTC CASSYRDVLNEQFF - TRBV6-5 - TRBJ2-1